Shown below are 15 T cell receptor beta chains from a single sample sequenced in a study of Graves' ophthalmopathy and Graves' hyperthyroidism. RNA transcripts were the template, and TCR beta CDR3 regions were amplified from them. First-round RT-PCR with HTBI primers preceded a second-round multiplex PCR. In TCRdb, the multiplex PCR reads were re-called with MiXCR into one record per CDR3 protein. This table holds 650,000 to 900,000 distinct CDR3 sequences, roughly 40% found once. The sample consisted of peripheral blood. These receptors all stem from an adult man with Graves' ophthalmopathy.

The sample holds many counts of this clonotype. The chain has TRBV7-9 and TRBJ1-1; D might be TRBD1 (6 bases). The V end was cut by 1 base, the J end by 5 bases, with 14 bases between. Germline V gene lookup returns CDR1 SEHNR and CDR2 FQNEAQ (reference sequence). This CDR3 is 15 amino acids long. The CDR3 loop reads CASSLEVGARTEAFF. CDR3 nucleotides: TGTGCCAGCAGCTTAGAGGTGGGGGCGCGGACTGAAGCTTTCTTT.

The chain uses TRBV10-3 and TRBJ2-6; D remains ambiguous. Deletions cut 0 bases from V and 0 bases from J, with 18 bases between. CDR1 ENHRY and CDR2 SYGVKD come from the germline V gene. This CDR3 is 20 amino acids long. CDR3 region: CAISESYGNTISSGANVLTF. The CDR3 nucleotides read TGTGCCATCAGTGAGTCCTACGGAAACACCATATCCTCTGGGGCCAACGTCCTGACTTTC.

This chain connects TRBV6-5 to TRBJ1-6; D uncertain. The germline V gene encodes CDR1 MNHEY and CDR2 SVGAGI. The CDR3 is 13 residues long. The V gene lost 6 bases and the J gene lost 10 bases, with 13 bases spanning the gap. CDR3 in amino acids: CASRPRSESPLHF. Written as DNA, the CDR3 is TGTGCCAGCAGGCCCCGTTCAGAGTCACCCCTCCACTTT.

This chain joins TRBV10-3 and TRBJ1-1, with unresolved D. V lost 1 base to trimming and J lost 0 bases, with 6 bases between them. CDR3 size: 14 residues. Germline assignment: CDR1 ENHRY and CDR2 SYGVKD. CDR3 sequence reads: CAISEFQMNTEAFF. The CDR3 region has the DNA TGTGCCATCAGTGAGTTCCAGATGAACACTGAAGCTTTCTTT.

Concerning this clonotype: A much bigger clone sits one base away, suggesting this may be a read error. V usage is TRBV11-2 and J usage is TRBJ2-7; 8 bases map to TRBD2. Germline loops: CDR1 SGHAT, CDR2 FQNNGV. The CDR3 extends over 15 amino acids. Trimming at V came to 6 bases and at J to 4 bases, leaving 11 bases not matched to a gene. CDR3 nucleotides: TGTGCCAGCAGACCAGGGGCGGGAGGATCGTACGAGCAGTACTTC. Encoded protein: CASRPGAGGSYEQYF.

This clonotype has just a few counts. V and J are TRBV14 and TRBJ2-7; D is perhaps TRBD1 (6 bases). Germline CDR1 reads SGHDN; CDR2 reads FVKESK. The CDR3 has 16 amino acids. Trimming took 3 bases from V and 0 from J, leaving 15 bases between them. The CDR3 coding sequence is TGTGCCAGCAGCCAGATTGCAGGGGACACCTCCTACGAGCAGTACTTC. This gives the protein CASSQIAGDTSYEQYF.

The rearrangement uses TRBV20-1 and TRBJ2-5; maybe TRBD2 (7 bases). Germline V CDR1 and CDR2: DFQATT, SNEGSKA (reference sequence). The CDR3 contains 13 residues. The ends were cut back, 3 bases at V and 9 bases at J, with 17 bases in the middle. The CDR3 nucleotides read TGCAGTGCTAGCGAGGTCCGGCGGGGGCCCCAGTACTTC. This gives the protein CSASEVRRGPQYF.

This chain links TRBV2 with TRBJ1-5; 8 bases fit TRBD1. This CDR3 has 16 residues. Germline CDR1 is SNHLY and CDR2 is FYNNEI. The junction had 10 bases not matched to a gene; V was cut back by 6 bases and J by 3 bases. CDR3 region: CASSLHDRGDNQPQHF. The CDR3 bases are TGTGCCAGCAGCTTACATGACAGGGGCGACAATCAGCCCCAGCATTTT.

Note on this clonotype: Possible read error: a much larger clone is one base away. The rearrangement joins TRBV19 to TRBJ2-7; unclear D gene. The CDR3 loop spans 13 amino acids. V was trimmed by 5 bases and J by 5 bases, leaving 13 bases between them. Germline values: CDR1 LNHDA, CDR2 SQIVND (reference sequence). CDR3 DNA: TGTGCCAGTAGTGAAGGTCAACGGGACGAGCAGTACTTC. Its translation is CASSEGQRDEQYF.

With respect to this clonotype: Possible read error: a much larger clone is one base away. V is TRBV11-3 and J is TRBJ1-6, with TRBD1 matching 8 bases. Looked up from germline, CDR1 is SGHNT and CDR2 is YENEEA. CDR3 length: 15 residues. CDR3 region: CASSVDGQGDTPLHF. CDR3 bases: TGTGCCAGCAGCGTAGACGGACAGGGCGATACACCCCTCCACTTT.

The chain carries TRBV7-9 and TRBJ2-5; 8 nucleotides line up with TRBD2. The V gene's germline CDR1 is SEHNR and CDR2 FQNEAQ (reference sequence). The CDR3 spans 16 residues. Trimming removed 5 bases from V and 7 bases from J; junction bases left unmatched: 15. For the CDR3, the DNA is TGTGCCAGCAGCCAGACGGAGCGGGGGACCCCCGGGACCCAGTACTTC. Encoded protein: CASSQTERGTPGTQYF. Supplemented by reference TRBV7-9 and TRBJ2-5, the full variable domain reads DTGVSQNPRHKITKRGQNVTFRCDPISEHNRLYWYRQTLGQGPEFLTYFQNEAQLEKSRLLSDRFSAERPKGSFSTLEIQRTEQGDSAMYLCASSQTERGTPGTQYFGPGTRLLVL.

As regards this clonotype: This could be a read error, since a much larger clone is one nucleotide away. The rearrangement joins TRBV2 to TRBJ1-2; TRBD1 agrees at 10 bases. V gave up 8 bases and J gave up 6 bases; unmatched junction bases: 0. CDR3 length: 11 amino acids. CDR1 and CDR2 from the germline V gene are SNHLY and FYNNEI. In nucleotides, the CDR3 is TGTGCCAGCGGGACAGGGGATGGCTACACCTTC. Protein: CASGTGDGYTF.

On this clonotype: Just one base apart from a much larger clone, this may be a read error. The rearrangement links TRBV7-9 to TRBJ2-5; D may be TRBD2 (5 bases). Germline V gives CDR1 SEHNR, CDR2 FQNEAQ (reference sequence). The length of the CDR3 is 14 residues. The CDR3: CTSSLLGRKETQYF. CDR3 nucleotide sequence: TGTACCAGCAGCTTACTAGGCAGAAAAGAGACCCAGTACTTC.

The sample holds one count of this clonotype. The genes are TRBV20-1 and TRBJ2-2, with 10 bases lining up with TRBD2. The germline V gene encodes CDR1 DFQATT and CDR2 SNEGSKA (reference sequence). This CDR3 spans 17 amino acids. With V trimmed by 3 bases and J by 1 base, 8 bases remained unmatched. The CDR3 DNA is TGCAGTGCTAGTTCCGGGACTAGCGTTTTGAACACCGGGGAGCTGTTTTTT. It yields the protein CSASSGTSVLNTGELFF.

The chain links TRBV20-1 to TRBJ1-1; 7 bases map to TRBD1. The V and J ends lost 6 bases and 0 bases, in that order; junction bases with no gene match: 7. The germline gives CDR1 DFQATT, CDR2 SNEGSKA (reference sequence). This CDR3 has 14 residues. In nucleotides, the CDR3 is TGCAGTGCCCATAACAGGGGAATGAACACTGAAGCTTTCTTT. This codes for CSAHNRGMNTEAFF.